This entry is about one T cell receptor (beta chain). The data are from a study of control samples from healthy donors and cancer patients. The CDR3 spans 16 residues. The V gene lost 1 base and the J gene lost 0 bases, with 10 bases spanning the gap. Germline assignment: CDR1 LGHNA and CDR2 YNFKEQ. Clones were read by immunoSEQ multiplex PCR, and TCRdb kept only the in-frame ones, dropping some. The profile shows about 12,000 clones, approximately 94% of them singletons. This clonotype was obtained from a man aged 70-80 years with head and neck cancer. The chain joins TRBV4-2 to TRBJ2-1; a possible D gene is TRBD2 (5 bases). The sample comprised PBMCs. This CDR3 is CASSQGSANSYNEQFF. The DNA for the CDR3 is TGTGCCAGCAGCCAAGGTAGCGCCAACTCCTACAATGAGCAGTTCTTC.